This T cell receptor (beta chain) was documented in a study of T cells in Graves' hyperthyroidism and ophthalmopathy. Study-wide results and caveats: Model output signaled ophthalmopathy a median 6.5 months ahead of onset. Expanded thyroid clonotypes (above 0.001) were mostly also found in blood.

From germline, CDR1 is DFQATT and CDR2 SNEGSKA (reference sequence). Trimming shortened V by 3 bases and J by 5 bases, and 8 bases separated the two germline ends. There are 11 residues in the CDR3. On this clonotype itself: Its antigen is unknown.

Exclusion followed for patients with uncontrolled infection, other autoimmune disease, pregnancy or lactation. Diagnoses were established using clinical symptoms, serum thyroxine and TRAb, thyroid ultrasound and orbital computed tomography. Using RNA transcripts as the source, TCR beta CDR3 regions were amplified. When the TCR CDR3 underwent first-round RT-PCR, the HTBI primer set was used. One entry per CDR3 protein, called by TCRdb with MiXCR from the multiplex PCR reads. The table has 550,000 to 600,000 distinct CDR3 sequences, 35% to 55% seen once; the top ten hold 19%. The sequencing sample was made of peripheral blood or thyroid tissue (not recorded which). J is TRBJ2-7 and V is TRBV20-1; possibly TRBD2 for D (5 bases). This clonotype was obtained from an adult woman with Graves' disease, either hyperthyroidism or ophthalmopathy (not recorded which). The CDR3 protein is CSASGSDEQYF. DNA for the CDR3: TGCAGTGCTAGTGGGAGTGACGAGCAGTACTTC.